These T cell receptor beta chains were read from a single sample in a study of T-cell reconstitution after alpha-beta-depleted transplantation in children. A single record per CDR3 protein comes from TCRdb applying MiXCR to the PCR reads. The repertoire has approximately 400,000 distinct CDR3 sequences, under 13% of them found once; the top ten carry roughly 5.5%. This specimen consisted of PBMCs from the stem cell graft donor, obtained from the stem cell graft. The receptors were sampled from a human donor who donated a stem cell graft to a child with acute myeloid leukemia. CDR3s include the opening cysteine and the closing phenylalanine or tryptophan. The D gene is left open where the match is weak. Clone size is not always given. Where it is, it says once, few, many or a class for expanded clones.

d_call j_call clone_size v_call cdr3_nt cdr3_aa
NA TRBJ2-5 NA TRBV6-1 TGTGCCAGCAGTGAAACGGAGAAGACCCAGTACTTC CASSETEKTQYF
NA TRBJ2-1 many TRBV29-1 TGCAGCGTTGAAAAGGGAACCAATGAGCAGTTCTTC CSVEKGTNEQFF
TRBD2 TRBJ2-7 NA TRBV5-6 TGTGCCAGCAGCTTGTCGGGGACTAGCAACGAGCAGTACTTC CASSLSGTSNEQYF
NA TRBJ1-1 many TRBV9 TGTGCCAGCAGCCCCGCGGGGAACACTGAAGCTTTCTTT CASSPAGNTEAFF
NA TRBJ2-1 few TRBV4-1 TGCGCCAGCAGCCTAGGCAGAGACAATGAGCAGTTCTTC CASSLGRDNEQFF
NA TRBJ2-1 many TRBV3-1 TGCGCCAGCAGCCAAGCTAATGAGCAGTTCTTC CASSQANEQFF
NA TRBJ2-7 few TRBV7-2 TGTGCCAGCAGCTTACCAGGGTGGATCTACGAGCAGTACTTC CASSLPGWIYEQYF
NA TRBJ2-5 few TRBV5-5 TGTGCCAGCAGCTTGCCAAATCAAGAGACCCAGTACTTC CASSLPNQETQYF
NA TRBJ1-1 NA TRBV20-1 TGCAGTGCTAGAGAAGGGGGAAAGACTGAAGCTTTCTTT CSAREGGKTEAFF
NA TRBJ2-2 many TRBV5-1 TGCGCCAGCAGCCCGGCGGTGAGCACCGGGGAGCTGTTTTTT CASSPAVSTGELFF
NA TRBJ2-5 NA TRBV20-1 TGCAGTGCTAGAGTTCCTCCGGTGGAGGGCCCGGGGGAGACCCAGTACTTC CSARVPPVEGPGETQYF
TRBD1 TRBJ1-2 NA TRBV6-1 TGTGCCAGCAGCAGGGGGGAGGACTATGGCTACACCTTC CASSRGEDYGYTF
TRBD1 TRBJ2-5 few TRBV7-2 TGTGCCAGCAGCTTGGGGACGGGACAGGACCAAGAGACCCAGTACTTC CASSLGTGQDQETQYF
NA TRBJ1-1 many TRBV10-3 TGTGCCATCGGTCGTGAGGGCACTGAAGCTTTCTTT CAIGREGTEAFF
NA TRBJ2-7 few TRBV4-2 TGTGCCAGCAGCCAAGGACCAGCCTACGAGCAGTACTTC CASSQGPAYEQYF
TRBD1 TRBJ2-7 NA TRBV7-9 TGTGCCAGCAGCTCCCTTGGGACAGCTAGCTCCTACGAGCAGTACTTC CASSSLGTASSYEQYF
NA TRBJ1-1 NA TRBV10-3 TGTGCCATCAGTGAGCAGAAGGGCGGAGAAGCTTTCTTT CAISEQKGGEAFF
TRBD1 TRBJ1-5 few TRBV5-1 TGCGCCAGCAGCACTGGGACAGAGAATCAGCCCCAGCATTTT CASSTGTENQPQHF
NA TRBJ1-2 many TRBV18 TGTGCCAGCTCACTGGGGGCCCGGGACTATGGCTACACCTTC CASSLGARDYGYTF
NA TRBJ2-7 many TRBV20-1 TGCAGTGCTAGTAATGGGGGGTCTTACGAGCAGTACTTC CSASNGGSYEQYF
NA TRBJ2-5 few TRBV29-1 TGCAGCGTCCGGGACTCCGGCCCCCAAGAGACCCAGTACTTC CSVRDSGPQETQYF
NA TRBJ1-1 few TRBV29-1 TGCAGCGTTGGTAACAGTGGCGGGAACACTGAAGCTTTCTTT CSVGNSGGNTEAFF
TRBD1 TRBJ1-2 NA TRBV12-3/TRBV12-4 TGTGCCAGCAGTTCCCAACAGGGGACGAATGGCTACACCTTC CASSSQQGTNGYTF
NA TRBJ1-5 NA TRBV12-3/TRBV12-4 TGTGCCAGCAGTTTACGGGGGGTCAATCAGCCCCAGCATTTT CASSLRGVNQPQHF
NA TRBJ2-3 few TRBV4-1 TGCGCCAGCAGCCAAGATTTCGGGTCAGGTTTCACAGATACGCAGTATTTT CASSQDFGSGFTDTQYF